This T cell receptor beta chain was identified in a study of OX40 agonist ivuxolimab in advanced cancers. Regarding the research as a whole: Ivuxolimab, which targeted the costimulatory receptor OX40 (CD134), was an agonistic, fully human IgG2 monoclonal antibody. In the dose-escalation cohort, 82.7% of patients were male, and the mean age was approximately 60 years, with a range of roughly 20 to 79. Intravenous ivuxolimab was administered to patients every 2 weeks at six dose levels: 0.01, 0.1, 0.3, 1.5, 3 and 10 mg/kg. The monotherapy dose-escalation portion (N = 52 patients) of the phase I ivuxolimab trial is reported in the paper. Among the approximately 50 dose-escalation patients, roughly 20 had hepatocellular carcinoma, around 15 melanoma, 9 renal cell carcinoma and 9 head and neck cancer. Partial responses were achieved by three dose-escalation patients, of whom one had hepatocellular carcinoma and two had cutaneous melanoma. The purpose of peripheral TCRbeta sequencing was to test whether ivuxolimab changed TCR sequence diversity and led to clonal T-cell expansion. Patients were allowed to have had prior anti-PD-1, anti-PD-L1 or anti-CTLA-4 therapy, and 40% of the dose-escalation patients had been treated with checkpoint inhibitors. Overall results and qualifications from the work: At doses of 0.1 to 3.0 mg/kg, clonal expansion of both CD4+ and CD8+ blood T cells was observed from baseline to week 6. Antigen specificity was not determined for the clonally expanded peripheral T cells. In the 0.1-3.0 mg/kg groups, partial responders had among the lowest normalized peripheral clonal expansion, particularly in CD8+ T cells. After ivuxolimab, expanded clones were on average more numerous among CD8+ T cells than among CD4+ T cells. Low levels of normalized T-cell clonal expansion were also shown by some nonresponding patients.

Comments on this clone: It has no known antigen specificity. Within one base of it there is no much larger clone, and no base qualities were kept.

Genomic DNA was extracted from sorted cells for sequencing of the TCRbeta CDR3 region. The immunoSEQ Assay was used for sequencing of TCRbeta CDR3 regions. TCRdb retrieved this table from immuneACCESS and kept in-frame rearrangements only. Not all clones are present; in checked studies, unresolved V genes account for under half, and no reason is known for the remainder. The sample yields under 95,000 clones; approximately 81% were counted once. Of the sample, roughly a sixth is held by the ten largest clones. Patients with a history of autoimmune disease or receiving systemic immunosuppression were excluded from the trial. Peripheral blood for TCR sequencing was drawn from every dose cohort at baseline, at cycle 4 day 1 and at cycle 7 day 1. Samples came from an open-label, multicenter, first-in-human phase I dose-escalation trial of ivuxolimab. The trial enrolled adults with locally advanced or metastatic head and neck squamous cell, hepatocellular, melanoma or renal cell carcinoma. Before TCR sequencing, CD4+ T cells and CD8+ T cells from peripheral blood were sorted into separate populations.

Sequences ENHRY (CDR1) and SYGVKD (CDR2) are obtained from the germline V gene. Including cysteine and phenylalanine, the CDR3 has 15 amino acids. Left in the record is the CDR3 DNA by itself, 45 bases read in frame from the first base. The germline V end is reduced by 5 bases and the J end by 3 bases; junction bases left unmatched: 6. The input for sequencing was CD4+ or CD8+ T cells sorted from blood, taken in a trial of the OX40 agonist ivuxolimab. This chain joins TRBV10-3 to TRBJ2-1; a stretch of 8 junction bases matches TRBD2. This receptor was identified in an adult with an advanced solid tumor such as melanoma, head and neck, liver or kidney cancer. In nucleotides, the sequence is TGTGCCATCAGTCCACGACTAGCGAGCTACAATGAGCAGTTCTTC. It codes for CAISPRLASYNEQFF.